Listed here are 3 T cell receptor beta chains from one sample, sequenced in a study of blood T cell repertoires in COVID-19. TCRdb's copy holds only in-frame clones and misses some; the assay was immunoSEQ multiplex PCR. The sample comprises 200,000 to 300,000 clones, about 87% of which are singletons, and roughly 3.9% rests with the top ten. Sequencing used peripheral blood. Receptors originate from a man aged 60-69 years who had recovered from COVID-19.

About this clone: The junction differs from germline at one of its ends, possibly a read error. V and J are TRBV5-1 and TRBJ1-2; a possible D gene is TRBD1 (5 bases). The CDR3 covers 11 residues. The germline V gene encodes CDR1 SGHRS and CDR2 YFSETQ. This CDR3 is CASTLAGELTF. The CDR3 nucleotides are TGCGCCAGCACCTTGGCGGGGGAACTCACCTTC.

This clone was recorded only once. The gene calls are TRBV5-1 and TRBJ2-2; D ambiguous. CDR3 length equals 15 residues. CDR1 is SGHRS and CDR2 is YFSETQ in the germline V gene. The ends were cut back, 4 bases at V and 4 bases at J, with 14 bases in the middle. CDR3 sequence: CASSTERIATGELFF. As DNA, the CDR3 is TGCGCCAGCAGCACGGAACGGATAGCCACCGGGGAGCTGTTTTTT.

The chain joins TRBV19 to TRBJ2-4, with a weak D call TRBD2 (5 bases). The CDR3 has 15 amino acids. V lost 9 bases and J lost 0, with 15 bases in between. Germline CDR1 is LNHDA and CDR2 is SQIVND (reference sequence). This CDR3 reads CASPPQRKAKNIQYF. The CDR3 DNA sequence: TGTGCCAGCCCACCGCAGCGGAAAGCCAAAAACATTCAGTACTTC.